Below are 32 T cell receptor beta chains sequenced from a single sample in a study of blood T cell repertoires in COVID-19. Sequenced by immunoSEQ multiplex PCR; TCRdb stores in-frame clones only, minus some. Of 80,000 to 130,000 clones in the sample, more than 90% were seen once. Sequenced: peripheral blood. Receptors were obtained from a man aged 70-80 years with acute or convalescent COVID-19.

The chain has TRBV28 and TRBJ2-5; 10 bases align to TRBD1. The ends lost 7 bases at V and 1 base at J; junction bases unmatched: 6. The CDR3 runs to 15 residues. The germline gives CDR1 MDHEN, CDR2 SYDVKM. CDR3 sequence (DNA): TGTGCCAGCACAAAGACAGGGGGCACCCAAGAGACCCAGTACTTC. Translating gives CASTKTGGTQETQYF. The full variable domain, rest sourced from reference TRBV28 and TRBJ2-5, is DVKVTQSSRYLVKRTGEKVFLECVQDMDHENMFWYRQDPGLGLRLIYFSYDVKMKEKGDIPEGYSVSREKKERFSLILESASTNQTSMYLCASTKTGGTQETQYFGPGTRLLVL.

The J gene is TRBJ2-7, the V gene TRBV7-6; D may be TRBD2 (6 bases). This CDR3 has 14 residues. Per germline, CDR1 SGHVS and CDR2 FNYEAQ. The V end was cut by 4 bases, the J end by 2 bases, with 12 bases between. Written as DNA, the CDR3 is TGTGCCAGCAGCTCGGCAGGGAGGCCCTACGAGCAGTACTTC. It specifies CASSSAGRPYEQYF. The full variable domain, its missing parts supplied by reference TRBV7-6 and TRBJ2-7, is GAGVSQSPRYKVTKRGQDVALRCDPISGHVSLYWYRQALGQGPEFLTYFNYEAQQDKSGLPNDRFSAERPEGSISTLTIQRTEQRDSAMYRCASSSAGRPYEQYFGPGTRLTVT.

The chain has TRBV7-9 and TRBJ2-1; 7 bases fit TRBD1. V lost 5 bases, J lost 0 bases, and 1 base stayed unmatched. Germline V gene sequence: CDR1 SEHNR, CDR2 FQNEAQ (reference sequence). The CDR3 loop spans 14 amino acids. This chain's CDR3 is CASSRDSSYNEQFF. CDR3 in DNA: TGTGCCAGCAGCCGGGACAGCTCCTACAATGAGCAGTTCTTC.

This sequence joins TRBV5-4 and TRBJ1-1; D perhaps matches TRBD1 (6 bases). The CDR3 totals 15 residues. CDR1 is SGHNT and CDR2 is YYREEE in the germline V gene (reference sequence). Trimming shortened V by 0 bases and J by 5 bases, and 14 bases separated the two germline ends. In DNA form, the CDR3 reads TGTGCCAGCAGCTTGGACAGGGCCCCGGGGACTGAAGCTTTCTTT. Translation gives CASSLDRAPGTEAFF.

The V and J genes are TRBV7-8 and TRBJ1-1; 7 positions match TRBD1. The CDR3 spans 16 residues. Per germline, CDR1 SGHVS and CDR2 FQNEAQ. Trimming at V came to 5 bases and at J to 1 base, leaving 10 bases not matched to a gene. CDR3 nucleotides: TGTGCCAGCAGCGTCCGACAGGGAAGAGGGAACACTGAAGCTTTCTTT. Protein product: CASSVRQGRGNTEAFF.

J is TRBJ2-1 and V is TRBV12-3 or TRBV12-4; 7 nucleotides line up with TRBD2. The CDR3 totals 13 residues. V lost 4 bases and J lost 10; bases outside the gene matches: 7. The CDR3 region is CASSWAGVREQFF. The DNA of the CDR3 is TGTGCCAGCAGTTGGGCGGGAGTCCGAGAGCAGTTCTTC.

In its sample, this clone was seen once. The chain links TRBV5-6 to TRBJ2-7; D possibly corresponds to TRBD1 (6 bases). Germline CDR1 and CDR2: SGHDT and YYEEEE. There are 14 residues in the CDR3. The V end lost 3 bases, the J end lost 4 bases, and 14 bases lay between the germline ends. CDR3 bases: TGTGCCAGCAGCTCCTGGGGGCTAGCTTACGAGCAGTACTTC. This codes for CASSSWGLAYEQYF.

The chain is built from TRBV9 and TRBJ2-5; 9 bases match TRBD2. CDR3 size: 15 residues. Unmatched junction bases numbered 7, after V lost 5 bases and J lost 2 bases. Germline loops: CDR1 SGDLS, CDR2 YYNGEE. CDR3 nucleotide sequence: TGTGCCAGCAGTCAAGCTAGCGGGGCACAAGAGACCCAGTACTTC. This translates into CASSQASGAQETQYF.

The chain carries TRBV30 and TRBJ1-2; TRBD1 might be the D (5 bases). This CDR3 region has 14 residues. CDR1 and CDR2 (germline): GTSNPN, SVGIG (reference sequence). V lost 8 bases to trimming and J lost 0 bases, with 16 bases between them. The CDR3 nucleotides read TGTGCCGGTCTCCCGGGGGACCCTAACTATGGCTACACCTTC. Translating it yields CAGLPGDPNYGYTF.

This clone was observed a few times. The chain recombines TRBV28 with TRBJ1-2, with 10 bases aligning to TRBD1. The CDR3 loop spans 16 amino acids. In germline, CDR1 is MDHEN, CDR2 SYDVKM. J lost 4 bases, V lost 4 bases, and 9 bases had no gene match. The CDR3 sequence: CASSSVGQGEGYGYTF. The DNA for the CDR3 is TGTGCCAGCAGTTCTGTCGGACAGGGGGAGGGCTATGGCTACACCTTC.

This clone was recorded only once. The CDR3 coding sequence is TGTGCCAGCAGGGATGGACTAGCGGGCTACAATGAGCAGTTCTTC. Encoded protein: CASRDGLAGYNEQFF. The gene calls are TRBV28 and TRBJ2-1, with TRBD2 identical over 11 bases. Looked up from germline, CDR1 is MDHEN and CDR2 is SYDVKM. Trimming at V came to 6 bases and at J to 3 bases, leaving 4 bases not matched to a gene. CDR3 size: 15 residues.

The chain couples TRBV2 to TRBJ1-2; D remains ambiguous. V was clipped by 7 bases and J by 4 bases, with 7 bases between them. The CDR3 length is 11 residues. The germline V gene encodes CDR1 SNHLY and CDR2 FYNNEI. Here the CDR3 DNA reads TGTGCCAGCAAACCGGGCTATGGCTACACCTTC. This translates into CASKPGYGYTF.

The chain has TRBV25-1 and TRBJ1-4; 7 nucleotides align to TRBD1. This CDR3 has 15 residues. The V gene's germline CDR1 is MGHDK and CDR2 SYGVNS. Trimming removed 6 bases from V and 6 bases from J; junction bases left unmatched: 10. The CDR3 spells CASSEGGTGDEKLFF. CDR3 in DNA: TGTGCCAGCAGCGAAGGAGGAACAGGGGATGAAAAACTGTTTTTT. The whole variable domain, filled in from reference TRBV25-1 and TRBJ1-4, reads EADIYQTPRYLVIGTGKKITLECSQTMGHDKMYWYQQDPGMELHLIHYSYGVNSTEKGDLSSESTVSRIRTEHFPLTLESARPSHTSQYLCASSEGGTGDEKLFFGSGTQLSVL.

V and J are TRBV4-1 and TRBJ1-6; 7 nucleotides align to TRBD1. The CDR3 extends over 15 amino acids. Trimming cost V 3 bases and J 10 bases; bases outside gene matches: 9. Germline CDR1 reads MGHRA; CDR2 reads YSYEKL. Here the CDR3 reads CASSHQGDGESPLHF. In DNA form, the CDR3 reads TGCGCCAGCAGCCACCAGGGGGATGGAGAATCACCCCTCCACTTT.

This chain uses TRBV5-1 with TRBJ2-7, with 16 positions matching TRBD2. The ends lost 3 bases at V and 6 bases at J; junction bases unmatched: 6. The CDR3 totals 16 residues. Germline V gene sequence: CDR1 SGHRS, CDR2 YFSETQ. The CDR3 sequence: CASSWGLAGGIVEQYF. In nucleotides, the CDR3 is TGCGCCAGCAGCTGGGGACTAGCGGGAGGGATTGTCGAGCAGTACTTC.

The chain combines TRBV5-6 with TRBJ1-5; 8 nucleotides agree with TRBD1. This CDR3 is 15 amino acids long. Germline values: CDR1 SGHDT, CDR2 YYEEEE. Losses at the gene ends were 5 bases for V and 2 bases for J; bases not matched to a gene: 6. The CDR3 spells CASRSQGAGNQPQHF. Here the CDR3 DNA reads TGTGCCAGCAGGTCTCAGGGGGCAGGCAATCAGCCCCAGCATTTT.

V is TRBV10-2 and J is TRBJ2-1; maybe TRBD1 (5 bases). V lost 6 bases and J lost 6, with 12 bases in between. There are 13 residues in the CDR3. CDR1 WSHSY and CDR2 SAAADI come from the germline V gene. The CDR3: CASRGQGSNEQFF. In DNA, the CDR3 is TGCGCCAGCAGGGGGCAGGGTTCCAATGAGCAGTTCTTC.

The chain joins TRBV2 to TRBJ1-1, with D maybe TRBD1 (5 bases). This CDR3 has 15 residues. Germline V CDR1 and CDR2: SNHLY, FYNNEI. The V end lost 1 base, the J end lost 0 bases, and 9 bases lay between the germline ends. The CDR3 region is CASSEGGAMNTEAFF. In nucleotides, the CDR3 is TGTGCCAGCAGTGAAGGTGGGGCGATGAACACTGAAGCTTTCTTT.

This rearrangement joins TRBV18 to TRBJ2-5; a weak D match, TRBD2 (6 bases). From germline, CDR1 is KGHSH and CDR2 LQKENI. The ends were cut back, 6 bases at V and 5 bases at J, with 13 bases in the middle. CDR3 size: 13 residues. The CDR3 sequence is CASSPPGRETQYF. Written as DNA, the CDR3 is TGTGCCAGCTCCCCCCCGGGGAGGGAGACCCAGTACTTC.

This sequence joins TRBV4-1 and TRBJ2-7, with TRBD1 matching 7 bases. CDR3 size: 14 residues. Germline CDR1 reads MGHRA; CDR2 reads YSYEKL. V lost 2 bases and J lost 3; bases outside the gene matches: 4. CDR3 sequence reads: CASSQRQGYYEQYF. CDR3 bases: TGCGCCAGCAGCCAAAGACAGGGATACTACGAGCAGTACTTC.

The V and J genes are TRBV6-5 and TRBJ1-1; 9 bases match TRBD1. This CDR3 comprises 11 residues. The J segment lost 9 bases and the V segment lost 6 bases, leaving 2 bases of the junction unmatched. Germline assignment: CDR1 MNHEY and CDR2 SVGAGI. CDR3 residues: CASRYRGQAFF. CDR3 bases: TGTGCCAGCAGGTACAGGGGGCAAGCTTTCTTT.

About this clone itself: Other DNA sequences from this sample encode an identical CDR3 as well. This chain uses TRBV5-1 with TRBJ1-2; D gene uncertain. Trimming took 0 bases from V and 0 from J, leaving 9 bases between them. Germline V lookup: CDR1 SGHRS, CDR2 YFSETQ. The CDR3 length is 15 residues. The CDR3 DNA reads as TGCGCCAGCAGCTTGGGGCAGGAACCTAACTATGGCTACACCTTC. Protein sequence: CASSLGQEPNYGYTF.

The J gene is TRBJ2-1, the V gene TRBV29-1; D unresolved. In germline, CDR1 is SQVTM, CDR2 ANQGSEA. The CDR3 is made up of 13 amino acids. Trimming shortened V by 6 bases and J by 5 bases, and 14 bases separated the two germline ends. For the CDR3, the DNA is TGCAGCGTCGACTCTAGGATTAACAATGAGCAGTTCTTC. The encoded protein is CSVDSRINNEQFF.

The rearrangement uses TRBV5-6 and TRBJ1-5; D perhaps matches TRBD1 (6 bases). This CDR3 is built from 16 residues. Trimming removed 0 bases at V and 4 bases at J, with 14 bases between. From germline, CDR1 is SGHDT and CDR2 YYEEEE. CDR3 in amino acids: CASSLAGQGYNQPQHF. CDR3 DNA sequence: TGTGCCAGCAGCTTGGCTGGCCAGGGGTATAATCAGCCCCAGCATTTT.

The CDR3 protein is CASSFGGLAGEQYF. The CDR3 bases are TGTGCCAGCAGTTTTGGAGGACTAGCGGGCGAGCAGTACTTC. This chain connects TRBV28 to TRBJ2-7; TRBD2 aligns across 11 bases. The CDR3 extends over 14 amino acids. Germline-derived CDR1 and CDR2 are MDHEN and SYDVKM. V shed 3 bases, J shed 6 bases, and the junction held 4 bases outside the gene matches.

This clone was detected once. The CDR3 nucleotides are TGCGCCAGCAGCTTGGAAGGGACAGGCGCATATTCACCCCTCCACTTT. This gives the protein CASSLEGTGAYSPLHF. The chain uses TRBV5-1 and TRBJ1-6; 8 bases are shared with TRBD1. V shed 0 bases, J shed 8 bases, and the junction held 7 bases outside the gene matches. Germline V gene sequence: CDR1 SGHRS, CDR2 YFSETQ. The CDR3 contains 16 residues.

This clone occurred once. CDR3 amino acids: CASSLYGGGNQPQHF. Written as DNA, the CDR3 is TGTGCCAGCAGCTTATACGGGGGTGGCAATCAGCCCCAGCATTTT. The chain is built from TRBV7-2 and TRBJ1-5, with TRBD1 as a possible D gene (5 bases). The V and J ends lost 2 bases and 2 bases respectively, with 10 bases between them. The CDR3 length is 15 residues. Germline V gene sequence: CDR1 SGHTA, CDR2 FQGNSA.

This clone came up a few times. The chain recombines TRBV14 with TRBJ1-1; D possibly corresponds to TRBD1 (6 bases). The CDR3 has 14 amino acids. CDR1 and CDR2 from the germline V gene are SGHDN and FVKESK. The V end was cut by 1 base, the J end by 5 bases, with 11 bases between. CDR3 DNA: TGTGCCAGCAGCCAAGGTCTGGGACAAACTGAAGCTTTCTTT. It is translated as CASSQGLGQTEAFF.

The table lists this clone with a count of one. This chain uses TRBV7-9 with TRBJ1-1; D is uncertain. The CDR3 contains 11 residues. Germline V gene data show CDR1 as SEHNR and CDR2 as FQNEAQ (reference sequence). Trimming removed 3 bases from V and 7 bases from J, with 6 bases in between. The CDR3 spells CASSLRVEAFF. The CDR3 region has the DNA TGTGCCAGCAGCTTGAGAGTTGAAGCTTTCTTT.

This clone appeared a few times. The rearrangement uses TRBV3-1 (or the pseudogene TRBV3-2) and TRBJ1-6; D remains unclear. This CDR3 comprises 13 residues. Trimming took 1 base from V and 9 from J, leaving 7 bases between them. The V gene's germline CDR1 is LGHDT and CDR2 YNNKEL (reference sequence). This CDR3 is CASSQGSTSPLHF. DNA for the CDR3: TGTGCCAGCAGCCAAGGGTCTACTTCACCCCTCCACTTT.

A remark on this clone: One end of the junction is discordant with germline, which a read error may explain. CDR3 in amino acids: CASSQGQVQVGKLFF. CDR3 nucleotide sequence: TGTGCCAGCAGTCAAGGGCAGGTTCAGGTGGGAAAACTGTTTTTT. The J gene is TRBJ1-4, the V gene TRBV3-1 (or the pseudogene TRBV3-2); D call uncertain. The CDR3 runs to 15 residues. Per the germline V gene, CDR1 is LGHDT and CDR2 is YNNKEL (reference sequence).

CDR3 amino acids: CASSWNRGRANGYTF. The CDR3 DNA follows: TGTGCCAGCAGCTGGAACAGGGGGCGGGCGAATGGCTACACCTTC. The chain links TRBV5-8 to TRBJ1-2; 9 bases are a match to TRBD1. Per germline, CDR1 SGHTS and CDR2 YDEGEE. The CDR3 runs 15 residues. With V trimmed by 3 bases and J by 6 bases, 9 bases remained unmatched.